This TCR beta chain comes out of a study of cytomegalovirus exposure and HLA in healthy donors. Use of 60 Vbeta and 13 Jbeta primers characterized the PCR. Libraries were prepared by immunoSEQ multiplex PCR; TCRdb keeps only in-frame clonotypes and omits some of them. This table holds approximately 180,000 clones, 77% found once. General study results and limits: In terms of immune exposure information, only CMV serostatus was available. Specific recognition of CMV antigens was confirmed in vitro for three chains (all CMV-associated).

This CDR3 is 16 amino acids long. V lost 0 bases to trimming and J lost 4 bases, with 12 bases between them. Germline V CDR1 and CDR2: MNHEY, SVGAGI. A few counts support this clone. The antigen remains unidentified. The specimen was PBMCs. The sequence came from a young woman in good health and CMV-seropositive. This chain links TRBV6-5 with TRBJ2-2; D remains unclear. The CDR3 nucleotides read TGTGCCAGCAGTTACTCGTCGGTCGGTATCACCGGGGAGCTGTTTTTT. Protein: CASSYSSVGITGELFF.